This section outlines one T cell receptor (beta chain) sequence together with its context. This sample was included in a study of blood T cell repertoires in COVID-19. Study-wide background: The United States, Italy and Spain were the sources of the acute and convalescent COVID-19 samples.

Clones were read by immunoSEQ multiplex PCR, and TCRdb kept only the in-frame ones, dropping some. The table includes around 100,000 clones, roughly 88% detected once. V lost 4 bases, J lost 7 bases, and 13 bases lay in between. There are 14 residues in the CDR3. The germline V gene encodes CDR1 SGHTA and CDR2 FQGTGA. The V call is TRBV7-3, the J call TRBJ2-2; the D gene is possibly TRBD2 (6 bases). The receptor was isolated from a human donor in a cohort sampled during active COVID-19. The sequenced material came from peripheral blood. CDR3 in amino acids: CASSSAGEGGELFF. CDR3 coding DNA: TGTGCCAGCAGCTCAGCGGGTGAAGGCGGGGAGCTGTTTTTT.